Here is one T cell receptor (beta chain) with its context. Membership in each cohort depended on participant-reported clinical history. This record comes from a study of blood T cell repertoires in COVID-19. As for the study in general: The study drew acute and convalescent COVID-19 samples from the United States, Italy and Spain.

The repertoire was sequenced with immunoSEQ multiplex PCR; TCRdb's copy has only in-frame clones and lacks some. The sample has approximately 180,000 clones; roughly nine tenths are singletons. The V end lost 4 bases, the J end lost 1 base, and 13 bases lay between the germline ends. The CDR3 extends over 15 amino acids. Per germline, CDR1 SEHNR and CDR2 FQNEAQ (reference sequence). This clonotype was sampled from a woman aged 40 to 55 with acute COVID-19. This rearrangement joins TRBV7-9 to TRBJ2-5; D ambiguous. Sequenced material: PBMCs or T cells enriched from blood (not recorded which). CDR3 nucleotides: TGTGCCAGCAGCTCCCGATCGTCAGTCCAAGAGACCCAGTACTTC. Amino acid sequence: CASSSRSSVQETQYF.